This TCR beta chain was recovered during a study of blood T cell repertoires in COVID-19. Study-wide background: Donors in the United States, Italy and Spain gave samples during acute or convalescent COVID-19. T cells, B-cell-depleted T cells, or PBMCs supplied cDNA or gDNA.

This CDR3 spans 15 amino acids. In germline, CDR1 is SGHVS, CDR2 FQNEAQ. Trimming took 5 bases from V and 4 from J; bases not matched to a gene: 6. Original processing methods: Researchers report that nucleated cell counts were estimated from reference gene primer amplification. The assay was immunoSEQ multiplex PCR, and TCRdb's table has in-frame clones only and misses some. V and J calls and clone size are copied from that table; D and trimming were computed from the DNA. The table lists roughly 260,000 clones, roughly 86% of them singletons. The chain combines TRBV7-8 with TRBJ2-7; TRBD2 aligns across 12 bases. This TCR was sampled from a man in his forties who had recovered from COVID-19. Sequenced material: peripheral blood. CDR3 sequence: CASSGGTSGSYEQYF. CDR3 in DNA: TGTGCCAGCAGCGGGGGGACTAGCGGGTCTTACGAGCAGTACTTC.